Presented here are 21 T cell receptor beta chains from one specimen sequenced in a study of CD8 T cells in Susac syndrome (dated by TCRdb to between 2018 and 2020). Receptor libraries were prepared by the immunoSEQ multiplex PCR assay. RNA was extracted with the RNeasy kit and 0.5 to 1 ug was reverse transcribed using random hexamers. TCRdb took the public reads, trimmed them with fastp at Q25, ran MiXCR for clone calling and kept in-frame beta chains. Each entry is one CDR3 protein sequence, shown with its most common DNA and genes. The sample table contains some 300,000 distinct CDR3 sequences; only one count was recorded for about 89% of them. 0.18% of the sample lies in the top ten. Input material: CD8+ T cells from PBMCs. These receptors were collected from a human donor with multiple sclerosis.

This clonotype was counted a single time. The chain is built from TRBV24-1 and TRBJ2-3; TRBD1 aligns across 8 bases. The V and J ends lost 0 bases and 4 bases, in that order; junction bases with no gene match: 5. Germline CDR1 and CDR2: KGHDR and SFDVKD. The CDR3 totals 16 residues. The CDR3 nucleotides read TGTGCCACCAGTGATTTGAGGGACAGGACCGCAGATACGCAGTATTTT. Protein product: CATSDLRDRTADTQYF.

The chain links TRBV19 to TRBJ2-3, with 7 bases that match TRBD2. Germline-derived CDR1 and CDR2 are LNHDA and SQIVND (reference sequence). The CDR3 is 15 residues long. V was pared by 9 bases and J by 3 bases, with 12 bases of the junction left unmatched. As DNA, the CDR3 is TGTGCCAGCGGGGAGGGGCTAGCTTCAACAGATACGCAGTATTTT. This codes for CASGEGLASTDTQYF.

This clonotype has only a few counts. CDR3 in DNA: TGTGCCTGGAACGGGGCGAACACTGAAGCTTTCTTT. It encodes CAWNGANTEAFF. This chain joins TRBV30 and TRBJ1-1; a possible D gene is TRBD1 (5 bases). The CDR3 loop spans 12 amino acids. The ends were cut back, 4 bases at V and 1 base at J, with 7 bases in the middle. Germline V gene data show CDR1 as GTSNPN and CDR2 as SVGIG (reference sequence). The full variable domain, its missing parts supplied by reference TRBV30 and TRBJ1-1, is SQTIHQWPATLVQPVGSPLSLECTVEGTSNPNLYWYRQAAGRGLQLLFYSVGIGQISSEVPQNLSASRPQDRQFILSSKKLLLSDSGFYLCAWNGANTEAFFGQGTRLTVV.

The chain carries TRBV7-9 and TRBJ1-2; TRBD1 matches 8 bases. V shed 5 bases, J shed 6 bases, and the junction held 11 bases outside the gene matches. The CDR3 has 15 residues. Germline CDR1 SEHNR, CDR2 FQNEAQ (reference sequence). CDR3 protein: CASSQAQGALNGYTF. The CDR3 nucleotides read TGTGCCAGCAGCCAAGCTCAGGGGGCGTTGAATGGCTACACCTTC.

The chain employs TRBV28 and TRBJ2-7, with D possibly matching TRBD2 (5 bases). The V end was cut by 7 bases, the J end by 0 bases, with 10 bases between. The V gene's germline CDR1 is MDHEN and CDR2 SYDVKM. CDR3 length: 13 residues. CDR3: CASIPSSSYEQYF. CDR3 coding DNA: TGTGCCAGCATCCCTAGCTCCTCCTACGAGCAGTACTTC.

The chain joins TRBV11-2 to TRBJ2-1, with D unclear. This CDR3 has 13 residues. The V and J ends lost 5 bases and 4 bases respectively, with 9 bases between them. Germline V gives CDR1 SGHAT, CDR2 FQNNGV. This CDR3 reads CASSIVDYNEQFF. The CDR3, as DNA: TGTGCCAGCAGCATAGTAGATTACAATGAGCAGTTCTTC.

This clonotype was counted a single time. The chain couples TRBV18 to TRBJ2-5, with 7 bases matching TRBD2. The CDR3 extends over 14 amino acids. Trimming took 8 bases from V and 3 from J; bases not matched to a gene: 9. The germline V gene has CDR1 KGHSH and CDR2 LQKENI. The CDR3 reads CASTRPSGEETQYF. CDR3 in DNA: TGTGCCAGCACAAGGCCTAGCGGTGAAGAGACCCAGTACTTC.

The CDR3: CASSPTGDSYEQYF. CDR3 sequence (DNA): TGTGCCAGTAGTCCGACGGGAGACTCCTACGAGCAGTACTTC. The V call is TRBV19, the J call TRBJ2-7, with D tentatively TRBD2 (6 bases). Per the germline V gene, CDR1 is LNHDA and CDR2 is SQIVND (reference sequence). V was clipped by 5 bases and J by 0 bases, with 11 bases between them. The CDR3 length is 14 residues.

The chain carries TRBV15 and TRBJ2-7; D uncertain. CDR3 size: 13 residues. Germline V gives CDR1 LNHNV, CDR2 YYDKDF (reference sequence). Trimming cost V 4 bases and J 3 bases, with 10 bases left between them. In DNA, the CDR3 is TGTGCCACCAGCACCTCTGGGGTCTACGAGCAGTACTTC. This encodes CATSTSGVYEQYF.

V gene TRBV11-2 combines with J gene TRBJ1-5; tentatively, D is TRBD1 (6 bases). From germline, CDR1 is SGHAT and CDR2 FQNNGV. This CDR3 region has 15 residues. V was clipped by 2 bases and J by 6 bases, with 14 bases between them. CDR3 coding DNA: TGTGCCAGCAGCTTAACTACAGGGACTAGTCAGCCCCAGCATTTT. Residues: CASSLTTGTSQPQHF.

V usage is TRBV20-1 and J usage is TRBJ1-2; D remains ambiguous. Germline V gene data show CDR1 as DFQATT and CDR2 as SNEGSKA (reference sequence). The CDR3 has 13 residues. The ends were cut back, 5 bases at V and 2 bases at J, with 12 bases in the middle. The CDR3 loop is CSASDGINYGYTF. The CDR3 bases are TGCAGTGCTTCGGACGGAATCAACTATGGCTACACCTTC.

The CDR3 DNA reads as TGCAGTGCTAGGGAGGGAGGGCCTAGGACCGGGGAGCTGTTTTTT. Protein product: CSAREGGPRTGELFF. The rearrangement joins TRBV20-1 to TRBJ2-2; TRBD2 agrees at 7 bases. Germline values: CDR1 DFQATT, CDR2 SNEGSKA (reference sequence). The CDR3 covers 15 residues. V dropped 3 bases and J dropped 5; count of bases not matched to a gene: 9.

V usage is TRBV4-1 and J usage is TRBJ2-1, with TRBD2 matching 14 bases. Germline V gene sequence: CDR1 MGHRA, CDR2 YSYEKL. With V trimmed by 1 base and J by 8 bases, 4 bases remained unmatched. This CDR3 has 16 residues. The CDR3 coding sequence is TGCGCCAGCAGCCAAGTTATGACTAGCGGGGGGGATGAGCAGTTCTTC. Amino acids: CASSQVMTSGGDEQFF.

The CDR3 nucleotides read TGTGCCAGCAGCGGACGACTAGCGGGAGAAGGCAATGAGCAGTTCTTC. It encodes CASSGRLAGEGNEQFF. The rearrangement links TRBV9 to TRBJ2-1; 12 positions agree with TRBD2. The CDR3 is made up of 16 amino acids. V trimming: 3 bases; J trimming: 6 bases; junction bases outside the gene matches: 7. Germline V gives CDR1 SGDLS, CDR2 YYNGEE.

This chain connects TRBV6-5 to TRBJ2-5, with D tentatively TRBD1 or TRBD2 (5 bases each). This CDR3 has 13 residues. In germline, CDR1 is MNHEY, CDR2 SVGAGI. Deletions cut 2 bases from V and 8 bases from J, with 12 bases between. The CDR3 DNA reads TGTGCCAGCAGTTACCCCGTGGGGGTTACCCAGTACTTC. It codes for CASSYPVGVTQYF.

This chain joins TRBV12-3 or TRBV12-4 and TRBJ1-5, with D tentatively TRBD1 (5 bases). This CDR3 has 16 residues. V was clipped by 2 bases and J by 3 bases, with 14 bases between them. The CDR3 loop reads CASSLSPPGLNQPQHF. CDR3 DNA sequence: TGTGCCAGCAGTTTATCCCCCCCGGGGCTCAATCAGCCCCAGCATTTT.

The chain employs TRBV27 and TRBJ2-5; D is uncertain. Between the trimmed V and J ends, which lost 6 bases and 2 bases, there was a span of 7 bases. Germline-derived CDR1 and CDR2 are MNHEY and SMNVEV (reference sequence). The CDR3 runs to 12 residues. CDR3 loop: CASSLIQETQYF. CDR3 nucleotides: TGTGCCAGCAGCTTGATTCAAGAGACCCAGTACTTC.

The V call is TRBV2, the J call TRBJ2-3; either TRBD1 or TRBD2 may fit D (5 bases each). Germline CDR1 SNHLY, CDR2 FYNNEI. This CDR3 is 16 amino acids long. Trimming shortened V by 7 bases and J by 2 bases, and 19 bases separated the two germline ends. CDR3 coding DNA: TGTGCCAGCACCCGACCCCGGGACGCAGTCACAGATACGCAGTATTTT. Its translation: CASTRPRDAVTDTQYF.

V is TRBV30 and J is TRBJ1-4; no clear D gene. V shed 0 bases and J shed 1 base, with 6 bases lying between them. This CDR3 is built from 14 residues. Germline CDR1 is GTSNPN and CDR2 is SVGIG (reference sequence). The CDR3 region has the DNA TGTGCCTGGAGTGTAAGCGGAACTAATGAAAAACTGTTTTTT. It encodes CAWSVSGTNEKLFF.

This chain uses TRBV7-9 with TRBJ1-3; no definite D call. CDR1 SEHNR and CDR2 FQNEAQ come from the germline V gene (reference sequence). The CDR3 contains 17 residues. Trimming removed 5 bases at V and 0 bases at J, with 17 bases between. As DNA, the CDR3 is TGTGCCAGCAGCCGCCCCAGGCGGGAGAGCTCTGGAAACACCATATATTTT. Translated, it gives CASSRPRRESSGNTIYF.

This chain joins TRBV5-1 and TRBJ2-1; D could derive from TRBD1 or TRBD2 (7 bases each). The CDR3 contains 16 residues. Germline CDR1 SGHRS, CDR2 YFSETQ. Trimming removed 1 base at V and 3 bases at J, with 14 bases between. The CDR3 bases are TGCGCCAGCAGCTTGAGCGGGGACAGCGGCTACAATGAGCAGTTCTTC. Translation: CASSLSGDSGYNEQFF.